This T cell receptor (beta chain) comes out of a study of control samples from healthy donors and cancer patients. Method: immunoSEQ multiplex PCR; TCRdb's copy keeps in-frame clones and lacks some. The repertoire consists of 200,000 or so clones, with around 94% occurring once and the leading ten covering 1.5%. The sequenced sample was blood. The source is a man between 45 and 60 years old in good health.

CDR3 sequence (DNA): TGCGCCAGCAGCCAAGAGGGATTGAGCAATCAGCCCCAGCATTTT. It specifies CASSQEGLSNQPQHF. This chain joins TRBV4-3 and TRBJ1-5; D is unclear. V was trimmed by 0 bases and J by 1 base, leaving 7 bases between them. This CDR3 has 15 amino acids. Germline CDR1 and CDR2: LGHNA and YSLEER.